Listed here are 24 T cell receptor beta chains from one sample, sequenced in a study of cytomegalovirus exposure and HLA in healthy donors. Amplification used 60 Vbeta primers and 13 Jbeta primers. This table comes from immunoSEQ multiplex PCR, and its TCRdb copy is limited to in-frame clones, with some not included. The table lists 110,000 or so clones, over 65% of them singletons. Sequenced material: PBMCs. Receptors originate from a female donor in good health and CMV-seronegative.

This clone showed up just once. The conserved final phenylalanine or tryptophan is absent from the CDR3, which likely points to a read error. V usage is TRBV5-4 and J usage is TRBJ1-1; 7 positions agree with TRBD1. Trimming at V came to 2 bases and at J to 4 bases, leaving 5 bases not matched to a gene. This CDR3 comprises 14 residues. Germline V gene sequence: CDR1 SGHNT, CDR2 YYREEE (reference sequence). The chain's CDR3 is CASSFDRAATEAFL. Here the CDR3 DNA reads TGTGCCAGCAGCTTTGACAGGGCGGCCACTGAAGCTTTCCTT.

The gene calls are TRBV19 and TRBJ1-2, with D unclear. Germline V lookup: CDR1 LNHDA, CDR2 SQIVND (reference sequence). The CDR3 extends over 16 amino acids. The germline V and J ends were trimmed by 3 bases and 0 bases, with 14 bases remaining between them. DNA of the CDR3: TGTGCCAGTAGTATCGACGGGGAATTAGCTAACTATGGCTACACCTTC. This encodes CASSIDGELANYGYTF.

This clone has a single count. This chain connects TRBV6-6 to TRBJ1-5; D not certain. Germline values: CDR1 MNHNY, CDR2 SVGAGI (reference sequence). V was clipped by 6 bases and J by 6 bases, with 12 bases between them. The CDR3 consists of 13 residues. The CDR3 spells CASSHEARQPQHF. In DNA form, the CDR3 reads TGTGCCAGCAGCCACGAGGCTCGTCAGCCCCAGCATTTT.

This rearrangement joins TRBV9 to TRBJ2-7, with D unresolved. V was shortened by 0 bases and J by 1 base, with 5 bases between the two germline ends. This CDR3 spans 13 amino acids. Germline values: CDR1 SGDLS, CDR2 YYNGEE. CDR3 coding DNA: TGTGCCAGCAGCGTAGGGGCGTCCTACGAGCAGTACTTC. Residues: CASSVGASYEQYF. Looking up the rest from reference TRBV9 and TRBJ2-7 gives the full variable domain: DSGVTQTPKHLITATGQRVTLRCSPRSGDLSVYWYQQSLDQGLQFLIQYYNGEERAKGNILERFSAQQFPDLHSELNLSSLELGDSALYFCASSVGASYEQYFGPGTRLTVT.

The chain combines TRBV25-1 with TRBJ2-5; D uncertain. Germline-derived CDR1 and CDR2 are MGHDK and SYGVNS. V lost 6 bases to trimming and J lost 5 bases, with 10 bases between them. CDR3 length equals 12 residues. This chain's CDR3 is CASRSAAETQYF. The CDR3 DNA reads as TGTGCCAGCAGGTCTGCAGCGGAGACCCAGTACTTC. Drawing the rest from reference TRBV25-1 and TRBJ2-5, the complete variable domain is EADIYQTPRYLVIGTGKKITLECSQTMGHDKMYWYQQDPGMELHLIHYSYGVNSTEKGDLSSESTVSRIRTEHFPLTLESARPSHTSQYLCASRSAAETQYFGPGTRLLVL.

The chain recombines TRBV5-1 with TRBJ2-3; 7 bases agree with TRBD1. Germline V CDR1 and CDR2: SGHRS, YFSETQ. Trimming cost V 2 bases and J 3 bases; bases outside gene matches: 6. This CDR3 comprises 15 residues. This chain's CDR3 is CASSFRDRLTDTQYF. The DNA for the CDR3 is TGCGCCAGCAGCTTCCGGGACAGACTTACAGATACGCAGTATTTT. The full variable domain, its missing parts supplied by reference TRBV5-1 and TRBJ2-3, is KAGVTQTPRYLIKTRGQQVTLSCSPISGHRSVSWYQQTPGQGLQFLFEYFSETQRNKGNFPGRFSGRQFSNSRSEMNVSTLELGDSALYLCASSFRDRLTDTQYFGPGTRLTVL.

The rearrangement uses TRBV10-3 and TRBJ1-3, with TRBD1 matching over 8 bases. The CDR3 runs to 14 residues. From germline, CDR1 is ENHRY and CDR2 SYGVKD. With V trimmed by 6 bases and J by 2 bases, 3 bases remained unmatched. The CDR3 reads CAIRVQGAGNTIYF. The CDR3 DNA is TGTGCCATCAGAGTACAGGGGGCTGGAAACACCATATATTTT.

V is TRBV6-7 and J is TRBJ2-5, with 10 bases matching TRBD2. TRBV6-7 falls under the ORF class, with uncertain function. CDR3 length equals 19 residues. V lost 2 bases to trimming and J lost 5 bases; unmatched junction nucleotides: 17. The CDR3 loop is CASSYVIWASGGLRETQYF. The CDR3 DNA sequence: TGTGCCAGCAGTTACGTGATTTGGGCTAGCGGGGGTCTTAGGGAGACCCAGTACTTC.

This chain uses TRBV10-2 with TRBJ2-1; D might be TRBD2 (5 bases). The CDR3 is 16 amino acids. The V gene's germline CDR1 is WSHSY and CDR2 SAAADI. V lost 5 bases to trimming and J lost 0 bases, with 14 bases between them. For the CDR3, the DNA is TGCGCCAGCAGTACCACCAGCGGACTCTCCTACAATGAGCAGTTCTTC. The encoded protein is CASSTTSGLSYNEQFF.

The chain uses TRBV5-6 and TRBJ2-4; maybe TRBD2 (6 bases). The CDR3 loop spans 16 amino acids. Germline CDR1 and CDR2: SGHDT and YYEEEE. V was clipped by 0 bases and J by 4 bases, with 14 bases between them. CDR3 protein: CASSLAGAGRKNIQYF. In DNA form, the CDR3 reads TGTGCCAGCAGCTTGGCCGGGGCGGGGAGAAAAAACATTCAGTACTTC. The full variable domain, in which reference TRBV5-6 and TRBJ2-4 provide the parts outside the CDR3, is DAGVTQSPTHLIKTRGQQVTLRCSPKSGHDTVSWYQQALGQGPQFIFQYYEEEERQRGNFPDRFSGHQFPNYSSELNVNALLLGDSALYLCASSLAGAGRKNIQYFGAGTRLSVL.

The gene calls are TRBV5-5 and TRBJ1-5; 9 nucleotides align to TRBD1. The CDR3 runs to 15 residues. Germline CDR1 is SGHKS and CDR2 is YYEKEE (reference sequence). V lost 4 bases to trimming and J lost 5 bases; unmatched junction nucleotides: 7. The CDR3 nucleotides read TGTGCCAGCAGCCCGGACAGGGGTGATGATCAGCCCCAGCATTTT. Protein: CASSPDRGDDQPQHF.

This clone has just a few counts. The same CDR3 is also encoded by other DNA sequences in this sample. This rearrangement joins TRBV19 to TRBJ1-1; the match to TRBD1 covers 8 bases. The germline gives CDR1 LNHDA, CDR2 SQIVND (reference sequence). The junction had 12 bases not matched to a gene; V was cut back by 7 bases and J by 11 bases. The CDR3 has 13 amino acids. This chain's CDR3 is CASTPGTGVGAFF. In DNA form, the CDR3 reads TGTGCCAGTACCCCCGGGACAGGAGTGGGTGCTTTCTTT.

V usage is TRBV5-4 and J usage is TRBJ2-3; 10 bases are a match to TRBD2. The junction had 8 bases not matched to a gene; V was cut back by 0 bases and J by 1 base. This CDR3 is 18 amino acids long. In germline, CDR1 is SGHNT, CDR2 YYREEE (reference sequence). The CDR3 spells CASSLVSGGPLGTDTQYF. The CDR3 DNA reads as TGTGCCAGCAGCTTGGTTAGCGGGGGGCCCCTTGGCACAGATACGCAGTATTTT.

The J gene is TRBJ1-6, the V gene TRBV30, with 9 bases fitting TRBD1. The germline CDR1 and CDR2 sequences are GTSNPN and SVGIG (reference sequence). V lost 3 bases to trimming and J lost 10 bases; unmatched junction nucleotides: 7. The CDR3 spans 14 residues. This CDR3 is CAWRGQGARSPLHF. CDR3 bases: TGTGCCTGGAGGGGACAGGGCGCCCGGTCACCCCTCCACTTT.

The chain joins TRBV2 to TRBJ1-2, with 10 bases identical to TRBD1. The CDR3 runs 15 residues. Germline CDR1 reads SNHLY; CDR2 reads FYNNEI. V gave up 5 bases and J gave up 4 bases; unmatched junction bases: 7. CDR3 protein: CASSQVGQGGYGYTF. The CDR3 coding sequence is TGTGCCAGCAGTCAAGTAGGACAGGGGGGCTATGGCTACACCTTC.

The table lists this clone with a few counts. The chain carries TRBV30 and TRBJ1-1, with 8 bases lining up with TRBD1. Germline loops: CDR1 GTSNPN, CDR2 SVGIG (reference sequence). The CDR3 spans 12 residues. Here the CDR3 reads CAGTGSGAEAFF. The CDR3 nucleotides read TGTGCAGGGACAGGCTCAGGGGCTGAAGCTTTCTTT.

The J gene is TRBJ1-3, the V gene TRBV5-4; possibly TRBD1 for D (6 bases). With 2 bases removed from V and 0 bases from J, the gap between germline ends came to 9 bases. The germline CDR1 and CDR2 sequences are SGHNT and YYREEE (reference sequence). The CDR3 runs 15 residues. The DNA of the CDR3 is TGTGCCAGCAGCTTATGGGGGCCCTCTGGAAACACCATATATTTT. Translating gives CASSLWGPSGNTIYF.

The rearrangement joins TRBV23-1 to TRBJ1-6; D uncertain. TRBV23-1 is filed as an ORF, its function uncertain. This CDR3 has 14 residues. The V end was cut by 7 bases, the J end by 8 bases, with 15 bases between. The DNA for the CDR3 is TGCGCCAGCACCCTGAGTCCAGGCCATTCACCCCTCCACTTT. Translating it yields CASTLSPGHSPLHF.

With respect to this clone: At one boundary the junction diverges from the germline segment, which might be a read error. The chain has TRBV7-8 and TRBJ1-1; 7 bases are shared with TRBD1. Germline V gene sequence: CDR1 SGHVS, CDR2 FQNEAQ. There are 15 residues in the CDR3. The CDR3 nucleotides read TGTGTCAGCAGCTTATACGGGACAGTGAACACTGAAGCTTTCTTT. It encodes CVSSLYGTVNTEAFF.

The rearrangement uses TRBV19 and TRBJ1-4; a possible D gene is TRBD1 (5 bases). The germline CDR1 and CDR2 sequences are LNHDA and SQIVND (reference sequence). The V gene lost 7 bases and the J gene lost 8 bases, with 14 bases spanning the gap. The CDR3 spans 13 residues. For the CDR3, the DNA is TGTGCCAGTACGGACATACCGCGGGAAAAACTGTTTTTT. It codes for CASTDIPREKLFF.

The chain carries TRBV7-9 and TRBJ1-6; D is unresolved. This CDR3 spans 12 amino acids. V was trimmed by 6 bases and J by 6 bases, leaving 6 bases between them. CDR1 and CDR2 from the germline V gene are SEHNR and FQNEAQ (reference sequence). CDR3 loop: CASRGANSPLHF. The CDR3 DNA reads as TGTGCCAGCAGGGGAGCTAATTCACCCCTCCACTTT. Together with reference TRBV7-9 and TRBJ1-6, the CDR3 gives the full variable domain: DTGVSQNPRHKITKRGQNVTFRCDPISEHNRLYWYRQTLGQGPEFLTYFQNEAQLEKSRLLSDRFSAERPKGSFSTLEIQRTEQGDSAMYLCASRGANSPLHFGNGTRLTVT.

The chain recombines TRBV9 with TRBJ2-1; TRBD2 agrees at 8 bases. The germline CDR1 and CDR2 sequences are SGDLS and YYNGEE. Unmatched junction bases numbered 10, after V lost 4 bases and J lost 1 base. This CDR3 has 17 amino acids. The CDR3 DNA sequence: TGTGCCAGCAGCCCCCGGGGTAGCGGGGCGTCCTACAATGAGCAGTTCTTC. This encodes CASSPRGSGASYNEQFF.

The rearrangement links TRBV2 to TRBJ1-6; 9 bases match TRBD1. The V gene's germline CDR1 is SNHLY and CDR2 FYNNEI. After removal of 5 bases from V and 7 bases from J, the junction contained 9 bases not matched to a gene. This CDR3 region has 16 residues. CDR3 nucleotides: TGTGCCAGCAGTCAGACCCCGGGACAGGGCAATTCACCCCTCCACTTT. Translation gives CASSQTPGQGNSPLHF.

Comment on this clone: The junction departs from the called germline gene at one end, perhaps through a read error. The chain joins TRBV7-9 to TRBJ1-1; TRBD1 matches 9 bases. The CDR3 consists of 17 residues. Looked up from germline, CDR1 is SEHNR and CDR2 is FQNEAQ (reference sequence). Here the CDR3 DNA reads TGTTCCAGCACCCACACGGGGACAGGGTCTGGCTCGAATGAAGCTTTCTTT. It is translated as CSSTHTGTGSGSNEAFF.